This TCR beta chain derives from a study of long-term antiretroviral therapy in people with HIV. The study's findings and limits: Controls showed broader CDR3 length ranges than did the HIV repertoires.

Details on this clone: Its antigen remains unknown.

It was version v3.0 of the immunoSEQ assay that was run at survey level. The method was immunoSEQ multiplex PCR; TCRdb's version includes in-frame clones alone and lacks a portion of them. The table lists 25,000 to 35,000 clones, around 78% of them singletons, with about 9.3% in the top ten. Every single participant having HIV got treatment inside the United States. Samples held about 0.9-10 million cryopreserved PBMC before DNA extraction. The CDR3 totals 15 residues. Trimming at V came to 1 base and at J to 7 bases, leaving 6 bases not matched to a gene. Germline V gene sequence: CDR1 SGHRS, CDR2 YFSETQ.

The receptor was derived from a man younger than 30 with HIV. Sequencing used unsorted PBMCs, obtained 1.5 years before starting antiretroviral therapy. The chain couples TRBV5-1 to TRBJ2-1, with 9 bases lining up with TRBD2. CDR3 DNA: TGCGCCAGCAGCTTGTTTGCGGGGGGGGGTAATGAGCAGTTCTTC. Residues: CASSLFAGGGNEQFF.